A single T cell receptor (beta chain) is shown here with its context. TCRdb called the 5' RACE reads again in MiXCR, with one record for every CDR3 protein. The data contain more than 250,000 distinct CDR3 sequences, around 7% of them singletons. The data originate from a study of T cells after yellow fever vaccination. The source was PBMCs, collected about 41 days after the first yellow fever vaccination. The receptor was isolated from a young man who received the YFV17D yellow fever vaccine.

The CDR3 protein is CASVPQNSQETQYF. In DNA, the CDR3 is TGTGCCAGCGTTCCCCAGAACAGTCAAGAGACCCAGTACTTC. The chain joins TRBV5-4 to TRBJ2-5, with D unresolved. The germline V gene encodes CDR1 SGHNT and CDR2 YYREEE (reference sequence). Trimming shortened V by 7 bases and J by 2 bases, and 15 bases separated the two germline ends. The CDR3 is 14 amino acids. Full variable domain (remainder filled in from reference TRBV5-4 and TRBJ2-5): ETGVTQSPTHLIKTRGQQVTLRCSSQSGHNTVSWYQQALGQGPQFIFQYYREEENGRGNFPPRFSGLQFPNYSSELNVNALELDDSALYLCASVPQNSQETQYFGPGTRLLVL.